Following are 30 T cell receptor beta chains from one sample sequenced in a study of PD-L1 blockade in urothelial cancer (dated by TCRdb to the late 2010s). Receptor libraries were prepared by the immunoSEQ multiplex PCR assay. TCRdb obtained this table from immuneACCESS and retained in-frame rearrangements with V and J assigned. These tables miss some clones; where compared with another copy, unresolved V genes account for less than half of the shortfall, and the remainder is unexplained. The sample records around 82,000 clones, over 80% of which are singletons. The top ten hold around 2% of the sample. Per the publication, the time point label means: pretreatment peripheral blood. Source: PBMCs, taken around atezolizumab (anti-PD-L1) treatment. Receptors were obtained from a man aged 60 to 75 with urothelial cancer.

The chain uses TRBV6-1 and TRBJ1-5; tentative D call: TRBD1 (6 bases). Germline loops: CDR1 MNHNS, CDR2 SASEGT. V was trimmed by 5 bases and J by 4 bases, leaving 15 bases between them. The CDR3 consists of 15 residues. The CDR3 protein is CASSSSGVRNQPQHF. CDR3 sequence (DNA): TGTGCCAGCAGTTCTTCAGGGGTCAGAAATCAGCCCCAGCATTTT.

V is TRBV19 and J is TRBJ2-7; D perhaps matches TRBD1 (7 bases). The germline V gene encodes CDR1 LNHDA and CDR2 SQIVND (reference sequence). The V gene lost 3 bases and the J gene lost 0 bases, with 12 bases spanning the gap. The CDR3 is 15 residues long. CDR3 in DNA: TGTGCCAGTAGTATGCGACAGGGAGGCTCCTACGAGCAGTACTTC. As protein: CASSMRQGGSYEQYF.

The gene calls are TRBV27 and TRBJ1-5; 12 nucleotides align to TRBD1. The germline gives CDR1 MNHEY, CDR2 SMNVEV (reference sequence). The CDR3 runs to 19 residues. V gave up 11 bases and J gave up 6 bases; unmatched junction bases: 23. The CDR3: CAGGDRRDRGHGKAQPQHF. The CDR3 DNA reads as TGTGCCGGGGGAGACCGCCGGGACAGGGGGCATGGAAAAGCTCAGCCCCAGCATTTT.

There are a few counts of this clone. This chain's CDR3 is CAWTPGQGRYTEAFF. The CDR3 coding sequence is TGTGCCTGGACCCCGGGACAGGGGAGGTACACTGAAGCTTTCTTT. The chain carries TRBV30 and TRBJ1-1, with 10 bases lining up with TRBD1. J was trimmed by 3 bases and V by 4 bases; bases with no gene match: 8. This CDR3 region has 15 residues. CDR1 and CDR2 from the germline V gene are GTSNPN and SVGIG (reference sequence).

V gene TRBV7-3 combines with J gene TRBJ2-7; TRBD2 is a possible D gene (6 bases). This CDR3 is 13 amino acids long. Germline assignment: CDR1 SGHTA and CDR2 FQGTGA. V gave up 1 base and J gave up 4 bases, with 8 bases separating them. This CDR3 reads CASSLMEGYEQYF. The DNA for the CDR3 is TGTGCCAGCAGCTTAATGGAGGGTTACGAGCAGTACTTC.

The chain has TRBV5-1 and TRBJ1-1; possible D gene TRBD1, 5 bases. Germline loops: CDR1 SGHRS, CDR2 YFSETQ. The CDR3 is made up of 16 amino acids. The V and J ends lost 0 bases and 0 bases respectively, with 12 bases between them. Written as DNA, the CDR3 is TGCGCCAGCAGCTTGGTGGCGACAGAAATGAACACTGAAGCTTTCTTT. Amino acid sequence: CASSLVATEMNTEAFF.

The chain uses TRBV18 and TRBJ2-1; D might be TRBD1 (6 bases). The CDR3 sequence is 14 residues long. Germline assignment: CDR1 KGHSH and CDR2 LQKENI. V was shortened by 4 bases and J by 7 bases, with 14 bases between the two germline ends. The CDR3 DNA reads TGTGCCAGCTCACGACAGGACTCACCGAATGAGCAGTTCTTC. Protein: CASSRQDSPNEQFF.

This clone has more than one count but fewer than ten. The V gene is TRBV7-3, the J gene TRBJ1-2; TRBD1 might be the D (5 bases). Deletions cut 1 base from V and 7 bases from J, with 10 bases between. The CDR3 contains 13 residues. In germline, CDR1 is SGHTA, CDR2 FQGTGA. In DNA, the CDR3 is TGTGCCAGCAGCTTAAGCCGGGGGGTTGGCTACACCTTC. This encodes CASSLSRGVGYTF.

J is TRBJ2-1 and V is TRBV5-1, with 10 bases identical to TRBD2. V lost 5 bases and J lost 7; bases outside the gene matches: 6. The CDR3 spans 14 residues. The germline V gene has CDR1 SGHRS and CDR2 YFSETQ. The CDR3: CASRYSGRANEQFF. Written as DNA, the CDR3 is TGCGCCAGCAGATACAGCGGGAGGGCGAATGAGCAGTTCTTC.

This clone was seen once. J is TRBJ2-7 and V is TRBV6-5; 9 bases match TRBD2. Germline V gene lookup returns CDR1 MNHEY and CDR2 SVGAGI. The junction had 13 bases not matched to a gene; V was cut back by 9 bases and J by 4 bases. This CDR3 region has 15 residues. The CDR3 here is CASFDGSGGTYEQYF. The CDR3 DNA reads TGTGCCAGTTTCGACGGGAGCGGGGGGACGTACGAGCAGTACTTC.

V and J are TRBV10-2 and TRBJ2-1; 8 bases align to TRBD2. V lost 8 bases, J lost 8 bases, and 11 bases stayed unmatched. Germline CDR1 WSHSY, CDR2 SAAADI. There are 14 residues in the CDR3. CDR3: CASADTTTSDEQFF. Written as DNA, the CDR3 is TGCGCCAGCGCGGACACGACGACTAGCGATGAGCAGTTCTTC.

In its sample, this clone was seen a few times. The J gene is TRBJ2-4, the V gene TRBV6-1; 7 bases align to TRBD2. Germline trimming cut 3 bases from V and 6 bases from J; bases unmatched to any gene: 8. The CDR3 is 15 amino acids. The germline V gene has CDR1 MNHNS and CDR2 SASEGT. CDR3 loop: CASSESILARNIQYF. The CDR3 DNA reads as TGTGCCAGCAGTGAGAGTATACTAGCGAGAAACATTCAGTACTTC.

The chain links TRBV28 to TRBJ1-2, with unresolved D. Trimming removed 2 bases from V and 5 bases from J, with 6 bases in between. Germline CDR1 is MDHEN and CDR2 is SYDVKM. This CDR3 comprises 12 residues. As DNA, the CDR3 is TGTGCCAGCAGTTTAATTAATTATGGCTACACCTTC. Translated, it gives CASSLINYGYTF.

The V gene is TRBV28, the J gene TRBJ1-2, with D tentatively TRBD1 (6 bases). The CDR3 loop spans 14 amino acids. V lost 6 bases to trimming and J lost 4 bases, with 15 bases between them. Germline lookup yields CDR1 MDHEN and CDR2 SYDVKM. The CDR3 protein is CASRPVGTLYGYTF. In DNA form, the CDR3 reads TGTGCCAGCAGGCCCGTTGGGACACTCTATGGCTACACCTTC.

Concerning this clone itself: This sample also contains other DNA sequences that code for the same CDR3. Here the CDR3 reads CASSLSGGRGTDTQYF. For the CDR3, the DNA is TGTGCCAGCAGCTTATCCGGCGGGAGGGGCACAGATACGCAGTATTTT. This chain connects TRBV7-2 to TRBJ2-3; 9 nucleotides agree with TRBD2. The CDR3 extends over 16 amino acids. The J segment lost 1 base and the V segment lost 2 bases, leaving 4 bases of the junction unmatched. CDR1 is SGHTA and CDR2 is FQGNSA in the germline V gene.

CDR3 region: CASSNTLGQGYYEQYF. The CDR3 DNA is TGCGCCAGCAGTAATACTTTGGGACAGGGATACTACGAGCAGTACTTC. The chain couples TRBV4-1 to TRBJ2-7; TRBD1 aligns across 9 bases. CDR1 is MGHRA and CDR2 is YSYEKL in the germline V gene. V lost 6 bases and J lost 3; bases outside the gene matches: 12. The CDR3 contains 16 residues.

This clone was observed once. The chain combines TRBV9 with TRBJ2-3, with 8 bases that match TRBD1. Germline loops: CDR1 SGDLS, CDR2 YYNGEE. Trimming cost V 4 bases and J 0 bases; bases outside gene matches: 10. The CDR3 has 17 residues. CDR3 in amino acids: CASSTPGGGVSTDTQYF. CDR3 coding DNA: TGTGCCAGCAGCACCCCAGGGGGCGGGGTCAGCACAGATACGCAGTATTTT.

This clone has just one count. V usage is TRBV5-1 and J usage is TRBJ2-1, with TRBD1 identical over 10 bases. The V gene's germline CDR1 is SGHRS and CDR2 YFSETQ. The CDR3 extends over 19 amino acids. V was pared by 4 bases and J by 5 bases, with 18 bases of the junction left unmatched. For the CDR3, the DNA is TGCGCCAGCAGCCCTAGGGGATTCGTGGGACAGGGGTTTGACAATGAGCAGTTCTTC. Translation: CASSPRGFVGQGFDNEQFF.

The rearrangement links TRBV5-1 to TRBJ2-3; 9 nucleotides match TRBD2. After removal of 0 bases from V and 4 bases from J, the junction contained 9 bases not matched to a gene. The CDR3 sequence is 17 residues long. Germline V gene data show CDR1 as SGHRS and CDR2 as YFSETQ. The CDR3: CASSLGLAGTRPDTQYF. Here the CDR3 DNA reads TGCGCCAGCAGCTTGGGTCTAGCGGGAACCCGCCCAGATACGCAGTATTTT.

V usage is TRBV10-2 and J usage is TRBJ2-1; 7 bases are shared with TRBD2. The CDR3 length is 13 residues. The V segment lost 8 bases and the J segment 1 base; nucleotides outside the gene matches: 2. Germline CDR1 is WSHSY and CDR2 is SAAADI. The CDR3 here is CASGDYSYNEQFF. The CDR3 DNA follows: TGCGCCAGCGGGGACTATTCCTACAATGAGCAGTTCTTC.

The CDR3 coding sequence is TGTGCTAGTGGCGAGCGGGGTAGCTCCTACAATGAGCAGTTCTTC. This gives the protein CASGERGSSYNEQFF. The chain is built from TRBV12-5 and TRBJ2-1; TRBD2 agrees at 7 bases. CDR1 is LGHNT, CDR2 FRNRAP, per germline. The trim removed 6 bases at V and 0 bases at J, leaving 5 bases unmatched. There are 15 residues in the CDR3.

CDR3 loop: CASSLQGAGEQFF. CDR3 in DNA: TGCGCCAGCAGTTTACAGGGGGCCGGTGAGCAGTTCTTC. The J gene is TRBJ2-1, the V gene TRBV10-2, with 9 nucleotides matching TRBD1. This CDR3 contains 13 residues. Germline V gives CDR1 WSHSY, CDR2 SAAADI. Trimming took 5 bases from V and 9 from J; bases not matched to a gene: 5.

As concerns this clone: Other DNA sequences of this sample code for an identical CDR3. The J gene is TRBJ2-5, the V gene TRBV5-1; tentatively, D is TRBD1 (5 bases). Germline lookup yields CDR1 SGHRS and CDR2 YFSETQ. V shed 0 bases and J shed 4 bases, with 7 bases lying between them. The CDR3 spans 13 residues. CDR3 DNA sequence: TGCGCCAGCAGCTTGGGCCAGGGAGAGACCCAGTACTTC. The encoded protein is CASSLGQGETQYF.

This chain joins TRBV4-1 and TRBJ1-5, with D perhaps matching TRBD1 (6 bases). Trimming shortened V by 2 bases and J by 1 base, and 15 bases separated the two germline ends. The CDR3 spans 17 residues. Germline values: CDR1 MGHRA, CDR2 YSYEKL. The CDR3 is CASSQFSGQESNQPQHF. For the CDR3, the DNA is TGCGCCAGCAGCCAATTTTCGGGACAAGAGAGCAATCAGCCCCAGCATTTT.

V and J are TRBV7-9 and TRBJ1-5; D is uncertain. The CDR3 extends over 14 amino acids. Looked up from germline, CDR1 is SEHNR and CDR2 is FQNEAQ (reference sequence). Trimming shortened V by 1 base and J by 5 bases, and 9 bases separated the two germline ends. The CDR3 spells CASSLGASDQPQHF. CDR3 sequence (DNA): TGTGCCAGCAGCTTAGGGGCATCCGATCAGCCCCAGCATTTT.

The chain couples TRBV2 to TRBJ1-5, with 8 bases that match TRBD1. Germline CDR1 reads SNHLY; CDR2 reads FYNNEI. This CDR3 is 15 amino acids long. V was clipped by 7 bases and J by 11 bases; unmatched bases: 16. This CDR3 reads CASTTGQGWPRTQHF. Here the CDR3 DNA reads TGTGCCAGCACCACCGGACAGGGCTGGCCCAGGACCCAGCATTTT.

The chain couples TRBV18 to TRBJ1-2, with no clear D. Trimming removed 5 bases from V and 2 bases from J, with 9 bases in between. Germline lookup yields CDR1 KGHSH and CDR2 LQKENI. The CDR3 runs to 13 residues. CDR3 nucleotide sequence: TGTGCCAGCTCATATGCGGAGAACTATGGCTACACCTTC. Amino acids: CASSYAENYGYTF.

The chain carries TRBV28 and TRBJ1-3; unclear D gene. Between the trimmed V and J ends, which lost 6 bases and 2 bases, there was a span of 14 bases. Per germline, CDR1 MDHEN and CDR2 SYDVKM. The CDR3 spans 15 residues. CDR3 loop: CASRTRRAPGNTIYF. The CDR3 DNA sequence: TGTGCCAGCAGAACCAGGCGGGCCCCTGGAAACACCATATATTTT.

The V and J genes are TRBV11-3 and TRBJ2-1, with D hard to call. Trimming stripped 1 base from V and 0 bases from J, with 4 bases between. This CDR3 is 14 amino acids long. Germline V gene sequence: CDR1 SGHNT, CDR2 YENEEA. CDR3 sequence: CASSLGGSYNEQFF. Here the CDR3 DNA reads TGTGCCAGCAGCTTAGGAGGCTCCTACAATGAGCAGTTCTTC.

This chain joins TRBV5-1 and TRBJ1-2; D possibly corresponds to TRBD1 (6 bases). Germline CDR1 reads SGHRS; CDR2 reads YFSETQ. This CDR3 spans 15 amino acids. The V gene lost 3 bases and the J gene lost 8 bases, with 20 bases spanning the gap. The CDR3 reads CASSSAGTPSGGYTF. The CDR3, as DNA: TGCGCCAGCAGCTCAGCCGGGACACCGAGCGGCGGCTACACCTTC.